These 15 T cell receptor beta chains share one sample of origin, sequenced in a study of control samples from healthy donors and cancer patients. Profiled with immunoSEQ multiplex PCR; TCRdb holds only in-frame clones, not every one. The sample carries around 150,000 clones, roughly 89% recorded once. What was sequenced was blood. Source of these receptors: a man between 25 and 39 years old in good health.

This clone was observed a single time. This chain links TRBV6-5 with TRBJ2-3, with 10 positions matching TRBD2. The germline V gene has CDR1 MNHEY and CDR2 SVGAGI. After removal of 7 bases from V and 1 base from J, the junction contained 5 bases not matched to a gene. The CDR3 is made up of 15 amino acids. This chain's CDR3 is CASTPLAGGTDTQYF. DNA for the CDR3: TGTGCCAGCACGCCCCTAGCGGGAGGCACAGATACGCAGTATTTT.

The V call is TRBV24-1, the J call TRBJ1-1; D is uncertain. The CDR3 length is 13 residues. Germline CDR1 is KGHDR and CDR2 is SFDVKD. V lost 3 bases and J lost 0, with 4 bases in between. The CDR3 coding sequence is TGTGCCACCAGTGATGGAGTGAACACTGAAGCTTTCTTT. It codes for CATSDGVNTEAFF.

The CDR3, as DNA: TGTGCCAGCAGCTCACTGTATGGCTACACCTTC. This codes for CASSSLYGYTF. The V gene is TRBV6-2 or TRBV6-3, the J gene TRBJ1-2; no reliable D call. Trimming stripped 6 bases from V and 5 bases from J, with 7 bases between. The germline V gene encodes CDR1 MNHEY and CDR2 SVGEGT. CDR3 length: 11 residues.

The chain employs TRBV14 and TRBJ1-1, with D possibly matching TRBD1 (6 bases). The CDR3 sequence is 15 residues long. Germline loops: CDR1 SGHDN, CDR2 FVKESK. Deletions cut 2 bases from V and 7 bases from J, with 17 bases between. The CDR3 sequence is CASSQLGRGAVEAFF. CDR3 sequence (DNA): TGTGCCAGCAGCCAACTGGGCCGGGGGGCGGTTGAAGCTTTCTTT.

The chain recombines TRBV11-2 with TRBJ1-5; D gene unclear. Trimming took off 1 base at V and 4 bases at J, with 8 bases between the two ends. Germline V gene sequence: CDR1 SGHAT, CDR2 FQNNGV. The CDR3 spans 14 residues. The CDR3, as DNA: TGTGCCAGCAGCTTAGGATGGGGAAATCAGCCCCAGCATTTT. Residues: CASSLGWGNQPQHF.

The genes are TRBV7-9 and TRBJ2-5; D ambiguous. Germline loops: CDR1 SEHNR, CDR2 FQNEAQ (reference sequence). The CDR3 is 11 amino acids. V lost 1 base and J lost 7, with 4 bases in between. The DNA of the CDR3 is TGTGCCAGCAGCTTAGACGGGACCCAGTACTTC. Residues: CASSLDGTQYF.

J is TRBJ2-2 and V is TRBV15, with TRBD1 as a possible D gene (5 bases). Per the germline V gene, CDR1 is LNHNV and CDR2 is YYDKDF (reference sequence). V lost 3 bases and J lost 0, with 8 bases in between. The CDR3 contains 15 residues. CDR3: CATSRAGTNTGELFF. DNA for the CDR3: TGTGCCACCAGCAGGGCAGGGACGAACACCGGGGAGCTGTTTTTT. The complete variable domain, with remaining parts taken from reference TRBV15 and TRBJ2-2, reads DAMVIQNPRYQVTQFGKPVTLSCSQTLNHNVMYWYQQKSSQAPKLLFHYYDKDFNNEADTPDNFQSRRPNTSFCFLDIRSPGLGDTAMYLCATSRAGTNTGELFFGEGSRLTVL.

The rearrangement uses TRBV11-3 and TRBJ1-6; TRBD1 is a possible D gene (6 bases). The CDR3 has 12 residues. V was trimmed by 5 bases and J by 10 bases, leaving 9 bases between them. Germline V gene sequence: CDR1 SGHNT, CDR2 YENEEA. Written as DNA, the CDR3 is TGTGCCAGCAGCCGGGGGCGATCACCCCTCCACTTT. Protein product: CASSRGRSPLHF.

This clone was counted a single time. The V gene is TRBV3-1 (or the pseudogene TRBV3-2), the J gene TRBJ1-4; tentatively, D is TRBD1 (5 bases). The V gene's germline CDR1 is LGHDT and CDR2 YNNKEL (reference sequence). This CDR3 is 16 amino acids long. Trimming pared 4 bases from V and 4 bases from J, leaving 16 bases between. CDR3 coding DNA: TGTGCCAGCAGCCTGACCCCGAACAGGCTTAATGAAAAACTGTTTTTT. This codes for CASSLTPNRLNEKLFF.

The V and J genes are TRBV5-4 and TRBJ1-1; D might be TRBD1 (6 bases). CDR1 and CDR2 (germline): SGHNT, YYREEE (reference sequence). V was pared by 4 bases and J by 7 bases, with 20 bases between. The CDR3 spans 15 residues. CDR3 bases: TGTGCCAGCAGCCGAGGGGGAGATGCCTACCTTGAAGCTTTCTTT. Its translation is CASSRGGDAYLEAFF.

V gene TRBV5-1 combines with J gene TRBJ1-4; possibly TRBD1 for D (5 bases). The V end was cut by 0 bases, the J end by 2 bases, with 14 bases between. This CDR3 spans 17 amino acids. Germline loops: CDR1 SGHRS, CDR2 YFSETQ. The CDR3, as DNA: TGCGCCAGCAGCTTGGCAGGGCTTCCGGCGACTAATGAAAAACTGTTTTTT. Residues: CASSLAGLPATNEKLFF.

The J gene is TRBJ2-7, the V gene TRBV3-1 (or the pseudogene TRBV3-2); TRBD2 aligns across 12 bases. The CDR3 has 17 residues. CDR1 and CDR2 (germline): LGHDT, YNNKEL (reference sequence). The V segment lost 2 bases and the J segment 7 bases; nucleotides outside the gene matches: 12. CDR3 coding DNA: TGTGCCAGCAGCCAACCGTGGAAACTAGCGGGGGGAGGAGAGCAGTACTTC. It encodes CASSQPWKLAGGGEQYF.

The chain joins TRBV9 to TRBJ1-6; 7 bases fit TRBD1. Germline CDR1 is SGDLS and CDR2 is YYNGEE. V dropped 3 bases and J dropped 5; count of bases not matched to a gene: 2. The CDR3 has 14 amino acids. The CDR3: CASSAQGDNSPLHF. Written as DNA, the CDR3 is TGTGCCAGCAGCGCTCAGGGGGATAATTCACCCCTCCACTTT.

This clone is a singleton in its sample. This chain uses TRBV30 with TRBJ2-5; D possibly corresponds to TRBD1 (6 bases). The CDR3 runs to 12 residues. Germline V lookup: CDR1 GTSNPN, CDR2 SVGIG (reference sequence). Trimming removed 6 bases from V and 5 bases from J, with 13 bases in between. CDR3 sequence: CACRTGLETQYF. The CDR3, as DNA: TGTGCCTGCCGAACAGGGCTTGAGACCCAGTACTTC.

The chain has TRBV4-3 and TRBJ2-3, with 7 positions matching TRBD2. CDR3 length: 17 residues. The germline CDR1 and CDR2 sequences are LGHNA and YSLEER. V dropped 0 bases and J dropped 0; count of bases not matched to a gene: 6. In DNA, the CDR3 is TGCGCCAGCAGCCAAGATCCTAGCGGACCAAGCACAGATACGCAGTATTTT. This sequence encodes CASSQDPSGPSTDTQYF.